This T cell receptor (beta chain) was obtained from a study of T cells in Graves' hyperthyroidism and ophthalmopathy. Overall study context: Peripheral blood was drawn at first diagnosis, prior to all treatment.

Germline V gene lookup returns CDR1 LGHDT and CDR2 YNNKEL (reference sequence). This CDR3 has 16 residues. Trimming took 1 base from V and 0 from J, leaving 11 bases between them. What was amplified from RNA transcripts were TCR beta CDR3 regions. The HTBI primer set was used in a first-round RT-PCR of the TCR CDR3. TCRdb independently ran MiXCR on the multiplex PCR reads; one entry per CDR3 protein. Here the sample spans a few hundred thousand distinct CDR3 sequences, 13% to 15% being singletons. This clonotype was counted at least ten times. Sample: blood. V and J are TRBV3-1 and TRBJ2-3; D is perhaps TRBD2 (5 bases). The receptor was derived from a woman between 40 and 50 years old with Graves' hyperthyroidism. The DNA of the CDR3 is TGTGCCAGCAGCCAAGCGGGCAGGACTAGCACAGATACGCAGTATTTT. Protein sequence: CASSQAGRTSTDTQYF.